Each of the 13 T cell receptor beta chains below was sequenced from the same sample in a study of blood T cell repertoires in COVID-19. Profiling relied on immunoSEQ multiplex PCR, and the TCRdb table lists in-frame clones only, not all of them. This table holds 250,000 to 350,000 clones, almost 90% found once. Sequencing was performed on PBMCs or T cells enriched from blood (not recorded which). The receptors originated from a woman aged 18-35 years with acute COVID-19.

The chain has TRBV10-1 and TRBJ2-3; weak D call: TRBD1 (6 bases). In germline, CDR1 is WNHNN, CDR2 SYGVQD (reference sequence). The V gene lost 9 bases and the J gene lost 6 bases, with 16 bases spanning the gap. This CDR3 spans 13 amino acids. This CDR3 is CASCRGTRDTQYF. In DNA form, the CDR3 reads TGCGCCAGTTGTAGGGGGACGCGGGATACGCAGTATTTT.

This sequence joins TRBV28 and TRBJ1-1; D gene ambiguous. Trimming cost V 2 bases and J 1 base, with 5 bases left between them. Germline-derived CDR1 and CDR2 are MDHEN and SYDVKM. The CDR3 runs 13 residues. The CDR3 spells CASSLIRNTEAFF. The CDR3 DNA sequence: TGTGCCAGCAGTTTAATCAGGAACACTGAAGCTTTCTTT.

This sequence joins TRBV10-2 and TRBJ2-7; 7 bases map to TRBD1. There are 18 residues in the CDR3. After removal of 0 bases from V and 2 bases from J, the junction contained 13 bases not matched to a gene. In germline, CDR1 is WSHSY, CDR2 SAAADI. The CDR3 coding sequence is TGCGCCAGCAGTGAGTCTTTGATCCGACAGGGTACCCCCTACGAGCAGTACTTC. Translation: CASSESLIRQGTPYEQYF.

This clone was found a few times. The V and J genes are TRBV5-1 and TRBJ1-6; possibly TRBD1 for D (6 bases). Trimming took off 4 bases at V and 3 bases at J, with 11 bases between the two ends. The CDR3 sequence is 15 residues long. In germline, CDR1 is SGHRS, CDR2 YFSETQ. The CDR3 loop reads CASSVDSLYNSPLHF. For the CDR3, the DNA is TGCGCCAGCAGCGTGGACAGCCTCTATAATTCACCCCTCCACTTT.

The chain employs TRBV24-1 and TRBJ1-1; TRBD1 aligns across 8 bases. V dropped 3 bases and J dropped 1; count of bases not matched to a gene: 3. Germline CDR1 and CDR2: KGHDR and SFDVKD. The CDR3 extends over 15 amino acids. CDR3 loop: CATSDAGTGNTEAFF. CDR3 coding DNA: TGTGCCACCAGTGATGCCGGGACAGGGAACACTGAAGCTTTCTTT.

The chain couples TRBV13 to TRBJ2-3, with 12 bases aligning to TRBD2. The CDR3 sequence is 16 residues long. Losses at the gene ends were 4 bases for V and 2 bases for J; bases not matched to a gene: 4. Germline CDR1 and CDR2: PRHDT and FYEKMQ (reference sequence). CDR3 sequence reads: CASSSRTSGITDTQYF. CDR3 coding DNA: TGTGCCAGCAGCTCACGGACTAGCGGGATCACAGATACGCAGTATTTT. Combining the CDR3 with reference TRBV13 and TRBJ2-3 gives the whole variable domain AAGVIQSPRHLIKEKRETATLKCYPIPRHDTVYWYQQGPGQDPQFLISFYEKMQSDKGSIPDRFSAQQFSDYHSELNMSSLELGDSALYFCASSSRTSGITDTQYFGPGTRLTVL.

The J gene is TRBJ2-7, the V gene TRBV3-1 (or the pseudogene TRBV3-2); TRBD2 aligns across 7 bases. The ends lost 4 bases at V and 7 bases at J; junction bases unmatched: 7. The CDR3 extends over 13 amino acids. In germline, CDR1 is LGHDT, CDR2 YNNKEL (reference sequence). The chain's CDR3 is CASSLRGGQEQYF. The CDR3 DNA reads TGTGCCAGCAGCCTGCGGGGAGGGCAGGAGCAGTACTTC.

The chain links TRBV27 to TRBJ1-1, with 8 bases fitting TRBD1. Germline CDR1 reads MNHEY; CDR2 reads SMNVEV (reference sequence). V shed 5 bases, J shed 0 bases, and the junction held 8 bases outside the gene matches. This CDR3 spans 16 amino acids. Written as DNA, the CDR3 is TGTGCCAGCAGTCAGGGGACAGGCTTCATGAACACTGAAGCTTTCTTT. The encoded protein is CASSQGTGFMNTEAFF.

The rearrangement joins TRBV18 to TRBJ1-2, with a weak D call TRBD1 (5 bases). Trimming removed 2 bases from V and 2 bases from J, with 12 bases in between. Germline V CDR1 and CDR2: KGHSH, LQKENI. This CDR3 comprises 15 residues. CDR3 amino acids: CASSPSRRANYGYTF. The DNA for the CDR3 is TGTGCCAGCTCACCAAGTCGCAGGGCGAACTATGGCTACACCTTC.

The rearrangement links TRBV9 to TRBJ2-1; D unresolved. This CDR3 spans 13 amino acids. V lost 3 bases to trimming and J lost 4 bases, with 8 bases between them. The germline V gene encodes CDR1 SGDLS and CDR2 YYNGEE. This CDR3 is CASSAPLYNEQFF. CDR3 nucleotides: TGTGCCAGCAGCGCCCCCCTGTACAATGAGCAGTTCTTC. Looking up the rest from reference TRBV9 and TRBJ2-1 gives the full variable domain: DSGVTQTPKHLITATGQRVTLRCSPRSGDLSVYWYQQSLDQGLQFLIQYYNGEERAKGNILERFSAQQFPDLHSELNLSSLELGDSALYFCASSAPLYNEQFFGPGTRLTVL.

V and J are TRBV11-2 and TRBJ1-5; 10 bases line up with TRBD1. The trim removed 3 bases at V and 4 bases at J, leaving 9 bases unmatched. Germline V gives CDR1 SGHAT, CDR2 FQNNGV. The CDR3 is 17 amino acids. The CDR3 here is CASSFGTGDGWNQPQHF. The DNA for the CDR3 is TGTGCCAGCAGCTTCGGGACAGGGGATGGTTGGAATCAGCCCCAGCATTTT.

This CDR3 is CASSFAGTGSYEQYF. The DNA of the CDR3 is TGTGCCAGCAGCTTCGCCGGGACAGGAAGCTATGAGCAGTACTTC. The V and J genes are TRBV7-9 and TRBJ2-7, with TRBD1 identical over 8 bases. The CDR3 has 15 residues. Germline V gene sequence: CDR1 SEHNR, CDR2 FQNEAQ (reference sequence). V was clipped by 3 bases and J by 7 bases; unmatched bases: 11.

The genes are TRBV27 and TRBJ2-1, with 7 bases lining up with TRBD2. Germline V gene lookup returns CDR1 MNHEY and CDR2 SMNVEV (reference sequence). The V gene end was trimmed by 6 bases and the J gene end by 3 bases; junction bases not matched to a gene: 11. The CDR3 consists of 16 residues. CDR3 in DNA: TGTGCCAGCAGACCCCCGGGAGGTGGGTACTACAATGAGCAGTTCTTC. This gives the protein CASRPPGGGYYNEQFF.